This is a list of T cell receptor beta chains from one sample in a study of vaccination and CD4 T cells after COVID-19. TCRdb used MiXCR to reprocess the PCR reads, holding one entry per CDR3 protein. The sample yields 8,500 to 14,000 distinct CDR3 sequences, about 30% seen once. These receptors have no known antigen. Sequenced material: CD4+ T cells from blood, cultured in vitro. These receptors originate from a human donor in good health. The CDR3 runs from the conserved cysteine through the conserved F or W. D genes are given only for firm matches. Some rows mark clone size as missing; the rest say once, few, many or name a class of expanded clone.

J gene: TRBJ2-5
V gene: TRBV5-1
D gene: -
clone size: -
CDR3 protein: CASSWVEQETQYF
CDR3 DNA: TGCGCCAGCAGCTGGGTGGAACAAGAGACCCAGTACTTC

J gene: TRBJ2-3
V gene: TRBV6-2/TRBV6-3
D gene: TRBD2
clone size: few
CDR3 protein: CASSYTAGGITDTQYF
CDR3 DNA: TGTGCCAGCAGTTACACCGCGGGAGGCATCACAGATACGCAGTATTTT

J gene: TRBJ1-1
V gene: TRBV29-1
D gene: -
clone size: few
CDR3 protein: CSVLRAGLGTEAFF
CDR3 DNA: TGCAGCGTGCTACGGGCGGGGTTGGGCACTGAAGCTTTCTTT

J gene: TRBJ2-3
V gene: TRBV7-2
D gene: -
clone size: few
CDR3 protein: CASSAVSSTDTQYF
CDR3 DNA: TGTGCCAGCAGCGCGGTGTCATCCACAGATACGCAGTATTTT

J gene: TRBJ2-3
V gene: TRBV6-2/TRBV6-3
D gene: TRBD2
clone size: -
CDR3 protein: CASKWAGVRDTQYF
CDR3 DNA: TGTGCCAGCAAATGGGCGGGAGTTAGAGATACGCAGTATTTT

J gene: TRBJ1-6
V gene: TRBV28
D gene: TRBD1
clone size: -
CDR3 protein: CASSSPGQGRSPLHF
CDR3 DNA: TGTGCCAGCAGTTCTCCGGGACAGGGGAGGTCACCCCTCCACTTT

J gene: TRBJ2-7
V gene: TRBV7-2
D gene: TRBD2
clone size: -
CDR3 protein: CASSLRRGAYEQYF
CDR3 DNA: TGTGCCAGCAGCTTAAGGCGGGGGGCCTACGAGCAGTACTTC

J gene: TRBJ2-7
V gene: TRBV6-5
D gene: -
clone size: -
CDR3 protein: CASSYGGRTYEQYF
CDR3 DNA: TGTGCCAGCAGTTACGGTGGCCGAACCTACGAGCAGTACTTC

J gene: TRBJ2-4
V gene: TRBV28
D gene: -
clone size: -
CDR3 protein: CASRGSAKNIQYF
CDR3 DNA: TGTGCCAGCAGGGGCTCGGCCAAAAACATTCAGTACTTC

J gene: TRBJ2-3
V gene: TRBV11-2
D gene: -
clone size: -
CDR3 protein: CASSLDWTDTQYF
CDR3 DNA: TGTGCCAGCAGCTTAGATTGGACAGATACGCAGTATTTT

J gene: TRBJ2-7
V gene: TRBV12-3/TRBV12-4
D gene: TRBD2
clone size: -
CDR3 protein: CASSFGRGYEQYF
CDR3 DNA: TGTGCCAGCAGTTTTGGGAGGGGCTACGAGCAGTACTTC

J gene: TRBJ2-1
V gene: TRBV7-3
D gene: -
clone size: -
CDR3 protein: CASSLPGTTEQFF
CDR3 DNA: TGTGCCAGCAGCTTACCCGGGACGACTGAGCAGTTCTTC

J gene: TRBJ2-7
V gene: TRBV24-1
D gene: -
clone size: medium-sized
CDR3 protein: CATSGDPTYEQYF
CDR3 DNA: TGTGCCACCAGTGGGGACCCAACCTACGAGCAGTACTTC

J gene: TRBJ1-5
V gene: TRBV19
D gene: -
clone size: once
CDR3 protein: CASSIEKGRGNQPQHF
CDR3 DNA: TGTGCCAGTAGTATAGAAAAGGGGAGAGGCAATCAGCCCCAGCATTTT

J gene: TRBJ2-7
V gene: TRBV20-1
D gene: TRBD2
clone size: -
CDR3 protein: CSAGSGAAYEQYF
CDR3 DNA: TGCAGTGCTGGTAGCGGGGCCGCCTACGAGCAGTACTTC

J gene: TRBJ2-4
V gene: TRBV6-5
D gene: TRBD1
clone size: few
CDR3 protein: CASSSQGAAAKNIQYF
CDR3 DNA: TGTGCCAGCAGTTCACAGGGGGCGGCAGCCAAAAACATTCAGTACTTC

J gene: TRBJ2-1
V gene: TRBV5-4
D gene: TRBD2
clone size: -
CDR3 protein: CASSLAWGRGSYNEQFF
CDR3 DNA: TGTGCCAGCAGCTTGGCCTGGGGGAGGGGCTCCTACAATGAGCAGTTCTTC

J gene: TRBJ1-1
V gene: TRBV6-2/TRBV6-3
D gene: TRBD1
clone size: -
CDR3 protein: CASSDWDRGSEAFF
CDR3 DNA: TGTGCCAGCAGCGACTGGGACAGGGGTAGTGAAGCTTTCTTT

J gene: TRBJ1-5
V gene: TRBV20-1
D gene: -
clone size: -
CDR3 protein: CSASRVIWNSNQPQHF
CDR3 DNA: TGCAGTGCTAGCCGGGTTATTTGGAATAGCAATCAGCCCCAGCATTTT

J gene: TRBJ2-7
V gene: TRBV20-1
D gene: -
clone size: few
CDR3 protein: CSARVGRRAHYEQYF
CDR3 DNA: TGCAGTGCTAGAGTGGGGCGTAGAGCCCACTACGAGCAGTACTTC

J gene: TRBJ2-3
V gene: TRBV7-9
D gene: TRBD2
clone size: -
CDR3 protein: CASSHFSGRASDTQYF
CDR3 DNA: TGTGCCAGCAGCCATTTCAGCGGGAGGGCCTCTGATACGCAGTATTTT

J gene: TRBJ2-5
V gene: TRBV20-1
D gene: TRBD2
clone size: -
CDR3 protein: CSARHWTSSETKYF
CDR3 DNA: TGCAGTGCTAGACACTGGACTAGCAGCGAGACCAAGTACTTC

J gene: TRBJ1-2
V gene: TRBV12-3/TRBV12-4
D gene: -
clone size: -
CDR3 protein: CASSLREGYGYTF
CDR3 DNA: TGTGCCAGCAGTTTAAGGGAAGGCTATGGCTACACCTTC

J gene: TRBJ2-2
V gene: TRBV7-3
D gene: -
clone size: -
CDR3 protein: CASSLGGPANTGELFF
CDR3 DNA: TGTGCCAGCAGCTTAGGCGGGCCCGCGAACACCGGGGAGCTGTTTTTT

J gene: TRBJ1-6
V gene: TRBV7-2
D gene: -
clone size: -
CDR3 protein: CASSRGQGLDLGSPLHF
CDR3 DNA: TGTGCCAGCAGCCGGGGGCAGGGACTTGATCTCGGTTCACCCCTCCACTTT

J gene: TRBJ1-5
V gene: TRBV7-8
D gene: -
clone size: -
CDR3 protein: CASSPSRTVFNQPQHF
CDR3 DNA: TGTGCCAGCAGCCCGTCTCGGACAGTTTTCAATCAGCCCCAGCATTTT

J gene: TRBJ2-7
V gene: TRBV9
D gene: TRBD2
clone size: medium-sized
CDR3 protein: CASSVGSSGSNEQYF
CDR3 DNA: TGTGCCAGCAGCGTAGGATCCAGCGGGAGTAACGAGCAGTACTTC

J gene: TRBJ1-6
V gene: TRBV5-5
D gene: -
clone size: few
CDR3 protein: CASSLVRNSPLHF
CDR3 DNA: TGTGCCAGCAGCTTGGTTCGGAATTCACCCCTCCACTTT

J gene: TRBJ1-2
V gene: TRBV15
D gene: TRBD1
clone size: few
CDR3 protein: CATSRLDRMVYGYTF
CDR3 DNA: TGTGCCACCAGCAGATTGGACAGGATGGTCTATGGCTACACCTTC

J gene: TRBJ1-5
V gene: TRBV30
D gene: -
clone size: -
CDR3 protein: CAWSDDGNQPQHF
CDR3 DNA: TGTGCCTGGAGTGACGATGGCAATCAGCCCCAGCATTTT

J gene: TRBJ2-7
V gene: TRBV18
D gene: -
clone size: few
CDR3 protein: CASSPLQYTYEQYF
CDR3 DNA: TGTGCCAGCTCACCACTACAGTATACATACGAGCAGTACTTC

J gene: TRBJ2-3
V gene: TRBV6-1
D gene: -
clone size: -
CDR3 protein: CASSVARTDTQYF
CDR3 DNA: TGTGCCAGCAGTGTAGCGCGGACAGATACGCAGTATTTT

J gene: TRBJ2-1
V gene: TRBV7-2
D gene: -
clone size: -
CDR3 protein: CASSAQKGSYNEQFF
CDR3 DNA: TGTGCCAGCAGCGCCCAAAAGGGCTCCTACAATGAGCAGTTCTTC

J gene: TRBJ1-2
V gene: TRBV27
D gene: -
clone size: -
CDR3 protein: CASSFSSLGYGYTF
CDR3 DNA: TGTGCCAGCAGTTTTTCCAGCCTTGGCTATGGCTACACCTTC

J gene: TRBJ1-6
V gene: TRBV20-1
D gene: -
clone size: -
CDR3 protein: CSASHSPGPNSPLHF
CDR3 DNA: TGCAGTGCTTCTCATTCCCCCGGCCCTAATTCACCCCTCCACTTT

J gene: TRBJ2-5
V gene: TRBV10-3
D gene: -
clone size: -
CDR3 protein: CAISESGGRETQYF
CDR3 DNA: TGTGCCATCAGTGAGTCCGGCGGACGGGAGACCCAGTACTTC

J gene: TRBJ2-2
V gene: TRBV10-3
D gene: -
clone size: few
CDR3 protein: CAISENTGELFF
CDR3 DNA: TGTGCCATCAGTGAAAACACCGGGGAGCTGTTTTTT

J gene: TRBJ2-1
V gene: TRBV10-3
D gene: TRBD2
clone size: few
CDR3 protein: CAIRPLAGGNEQFF
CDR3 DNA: TGTGCCATCAGGCCACTAGCGGGAGGGAATGAGCAGTTCTTC

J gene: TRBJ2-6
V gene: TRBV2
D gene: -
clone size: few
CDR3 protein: CASSTWDGGANVLTF
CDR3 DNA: TGTGCCAGCAGTACCTGGGACGGTGGGGCCAACGTCCTGACTTTC

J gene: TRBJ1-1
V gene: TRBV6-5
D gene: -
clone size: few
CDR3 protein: CASSYLKLRGASEAFF
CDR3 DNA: TGTGCCAGCAGTTACTTAAAGTTGAGGGGCGCATCTGAAGCTTTCTTT

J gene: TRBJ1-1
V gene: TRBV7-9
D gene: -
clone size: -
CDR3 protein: CASSLVHPFMNTEAFF
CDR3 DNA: TGTGCCAGCAGCCTCGTGCACCCATTCATGAACACTGAAGCTTTCTTT

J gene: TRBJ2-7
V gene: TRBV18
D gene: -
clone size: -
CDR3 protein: CASSPIDRYEQYF
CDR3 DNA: TGTGCCAGCTCACCAATAGACAGGTACGAGCAGTACTTC

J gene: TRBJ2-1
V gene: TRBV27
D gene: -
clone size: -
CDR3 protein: CASTRRGAGDYNEQFF
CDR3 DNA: TGTGCCAGCACCCGTCGAGGGGCAGGGGACTACAATGAGCAGTTCTTC

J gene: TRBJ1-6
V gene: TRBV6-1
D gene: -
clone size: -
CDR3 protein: CASSGRDFNSPLHF
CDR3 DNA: TGTGCCAGCAGTGGCCGGGACTTTAATTCACCCCTCCACTTT

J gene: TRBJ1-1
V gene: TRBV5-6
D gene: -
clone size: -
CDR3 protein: CASSFGPVNTEAFF
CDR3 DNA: TGTGCCAGCAGCTTCGGTCCGGTGAACACTGAAGCTTTCTTT

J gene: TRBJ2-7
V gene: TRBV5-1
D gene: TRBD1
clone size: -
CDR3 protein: CASSLKGQETYEQYF
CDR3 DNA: TGCGCCAGCAGCTTGAAAGGACAGGAAACCTACGAGCAGTACTTC

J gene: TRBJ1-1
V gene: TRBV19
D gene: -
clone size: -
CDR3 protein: CASSKRDGDTEAFF
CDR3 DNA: TGTGCCAGTAGTAAACGGGACGGGGACACTGAAGCTTTCTTT

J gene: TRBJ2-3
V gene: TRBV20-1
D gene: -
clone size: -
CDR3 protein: CSLVAGDTQYF
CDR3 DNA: TGCAGTCTCGTGGCGGGGGATACGCAGTATTTT

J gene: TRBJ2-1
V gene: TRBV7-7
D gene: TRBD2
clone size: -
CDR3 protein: CASSRGLANNEQFF
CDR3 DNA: TGTGCTAGCAGCCGAGGACTAGCGAACAATGAGCAGTTCTTC

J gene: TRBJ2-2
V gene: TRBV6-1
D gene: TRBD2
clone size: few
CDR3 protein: CASSEWTSVDTGELFF
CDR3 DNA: TGTGCCAGCAGTGAGTGGACTAGCGTGGACACCGGGGAGCTGTTTTTT

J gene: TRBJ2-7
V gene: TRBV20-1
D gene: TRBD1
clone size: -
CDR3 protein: CSAREGTGRYEQYF
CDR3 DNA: TGCAGTGCTAGGGAAGGGACAGGGAGGTACGAGCAGTACTTC

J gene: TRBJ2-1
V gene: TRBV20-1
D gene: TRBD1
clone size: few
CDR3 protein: CSASDRWTGNYNEQFF
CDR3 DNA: TGCAGTGCTAGTGACCGATGGACAGGAAACTACAATGAGCAGTTCTTC

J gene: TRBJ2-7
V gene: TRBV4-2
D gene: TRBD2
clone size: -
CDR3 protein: CASSQDLTSGAYEQYF
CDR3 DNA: TGTGCCAGCAGCCAAGATCTCACTAGCGGGGCATACGAGCAGTACTTC

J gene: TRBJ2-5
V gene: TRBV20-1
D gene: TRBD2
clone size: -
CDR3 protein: CSARASASGRHQETQYF
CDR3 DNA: TGCAGTGCTAGAGCGTCGGCCAGCGGGAGGCACCAAGAGACCCAGTACTTC

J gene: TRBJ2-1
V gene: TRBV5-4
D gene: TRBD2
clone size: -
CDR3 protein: CASSLGLAGEGSYNEQFF
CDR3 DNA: TGTGCCAGCAGCTTGGGGCTAGCGGGAGAGGGATCCTACAATGAGCAGTTCTTC

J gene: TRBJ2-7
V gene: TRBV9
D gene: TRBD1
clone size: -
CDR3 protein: CASSVGDRVYEQYF
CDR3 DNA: TGTGCCAGCAGCGTAGGCGACAGGGTCTACGAGCAGTACTTC

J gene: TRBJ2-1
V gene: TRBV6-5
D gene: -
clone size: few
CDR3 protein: CASSYGTYNEQFF
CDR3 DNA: TGTGCCAGCAGTTACGGGACCTACAATGAGCAGTTCTTC